This TCR beta chain was sequenced in a study of OX40 agonist ivuxolimab in advanced cancers. Study-level findings and limits: Researchers did not establish what antigens the expanded peripheral T cells target. Low levels of normalized T-cell clonal expansion also appeared in some nonresponders.

V shed 4 bases, J shed 1 base, and the junction held 4 bases outside the gene matches. The germline CDR1 and CDR2 sequences are SGHNT and YENEEA. CDR3 length equals 15 residues. On this clone itself: As yet, its antigen is unknown.

Libraries were prepared by immunoSEQ multiplex PCR; TCRdb keeps only in-frame clonotypes and omits some of them. The sample lists tens of thousands of clones; roughly 88% were seen once. Autoimmune disease history or systemic immunosuppression excluded patients. The starting material was CD4+ or CD8+ T cells sorted from blood, obtained in a trial of the OX40 agonist ivuxolimab. The receptor was isolated from an adult with an advanced solid tumor such as melanoma, head and neck, liver or kidney cancer. The chain links TRBV11-3 to TRBJ2-1; TRBD2 matches at 7 bases. The CDR3 DNA is TGTGCCAGCAGCTCCGCTAGCGGTTCCTACAATGAGCAGTTCTTC. This translates into CASSSASGSYNEQFF.